This TCR beta chain came from a study of Graves' ophthalmopathy and Graves' hyperthyroidism. Trimming pared 4 bases from V and 7 bases from J, leaving 20 bases between. CDR1 and CDR2 from the germline V gene are MGHRA and YSYEKL. CDR3 length equals 15 residues. As the template, RNA transcripts were used to amplify TCR beta CDR3 regions. An initial RT-PCR round employing HTBI primers preceded a second-round multiplex PCR. One entry per CDR3 protein, called by TCRdb with MiXCR from the multiplex PCR reads. Of over a million distinct CDR3 sequences in the sample, roughly 35% were seen once. The receptor was isolated from an adult man with Graves' hyperthyroidism. Sequenced input: peripheral blood or thyroid tissue (not recorded which). The chain carries TRBV4-1 and TRBJ2-7, with D perhaps TRBD1 (5 bases). DNA for the CDR3: TGCGCCAGCAGCCCCCGACAGTCCCTACGAAGAGAGCAGTACTTC. This encodes CASSPRQSLRREQYF.